The rows below give T cell receptor beta chains drawn from one sample of a study of cytomegalovirus exposure and HLA in healthy donors. The repertoire was sequenced with immunoSEQ multiplex PCR; TCRdb's copy has only in-frame clones and lacks some. The table shows about 140,000 clones, with approximately 80% occurring only once. Sequencing was done on a sample of PBMCs. Receptors originate from a male donor in good health and CMV-seronegative. CDR3s include the opening cysteine and the closing phenylalanine or tryptophan.

v_gene: TRBV6-5; j_gene: TRBJ1-2; CDR3aa: CASSATGDYGYTF
v_gene: TRBV18; j_gene: TRBJ1-2; CDR3aa: CASFLDRGYGYTF
v_gene: TRBV4-1; j_gene: TRBJ1-1; CDR3aa: CASSPDRPAGGTEAFF
v_gene: TRBV7-9; j_gene: TRBJ2-7; CDR3aa: CASSETGLSYEQYF
v_gene: TRBV7-2; j_gene: TRBJ2-5; CDR3aa: CASSFSGVTQYF
v_gene: TRBV18; j_gene: TRBJ2-1; CDR3aa: CASFDWMGEEQFF
v_gene: TRBV9; j_gene: TRBJ2-5; CDR3aa: CASRGTDQETQYF
v_gene: TRBV10-3; j_gene: TRBJ2-5; CDR3aa: CATQREQETQYF
v_gene: TRBV4-2; j_gene: TRBJ1-1; CDR3aa: CASSQGDTGIREAFF
v_gene: TRBV7-9; j_gene: TRBJ1-2; CDR3aa: CASSFSGVDYTF
v_gene: TRBV4-1; j_gene: TRBJ2-7; CDR3aa: CASSSGYEQYF
v_gene: TRBV7-2; j_gene: TRBJ1-1; CDR3aa: CASSPPRTGLNTEAFF
v_gene: TRBV7-8; j_gene: TRBJ2-7; CDR3aa: CASSFRQEGSYEQYF
v_gene: TRBV5-4; j_gene: TRBJ2-7; CDR3aa: CASSSEPRGF
v_gene: TRBV4-1; j_gene: TRBJ2-6; CDR3aa: CASRVGQGTGANVLTF
v_gene: TRBV27; j_gene: TRBJ2-3; CDR3aa: CASSLVQSDTQYF
v_gene: TRBV5-1; j_gene: TRBJ2-7; CDR3aa: CASSSGTGYYEQYF
v_gene: TRBV5-1; j_gene: TRBJ2-3; CDR3aa: CASSFGTSIDTQYF
v_gene: TRBV6-6; j_gene: TRBJ1-3; CDR3aa: CASSPGTGIANTIYF
v_gene: TRBV6-1; j_gene: TRBJ2-5; CDR3aa: CASSEGLWGQRYQETQYF
v_gene: TRBV6-1; j_gene: TRBJ2-3; CDR3aa: CASTFRGGVSDTQYF
v_gene: TRBV4-1; j_gene: TRBJ2-7; CDR3aa: CASSRLGLADYEQYF
v_gene: TRBV6-6; j_gene: TRBJ1-1; CDR3aa: CASSRDIEAFF
v_gene: TRBV7-9; j_gene: TRBJ1-2; CDR3aa: CASSWREGAFYGYTF
v_gene: TRBV7-2; j_gene: TRBJ1-5; CDR3aa: CASSSGQGRNQPQHF
v_gene: TRBV9; j_gene: TRBJ2-3; CDR3aa: CASSPYSTDTQYF
v_gene: TRBV18; j_gene: TRBJ1-4; CDR3aa: CASSPTATTNEKLFF
v_gene: TRBV11-2; j_gene: TRBJ2-7; CDR3aa: CASSLTRDRGYEQYF
v_gene: TRBV6-5; j_gene: TRBJ1-2; CDR3aa: CASSVEGGINYGYTF
v_gene: TRBV5-8; j_gene: TRBJ2-1; CDR3aa: CASSQGLAADNEQFF
v_gene: TRBV7-2; j_gene: TRBJ2-5; CDR3aa: CASSLVAAGGGKTQYF
v_gene: TRBV6-5; j_gene: TRBJ1-2; CDR3aa: CASSSAGTGSANGYTF
v_gene: TRBV6-1; j_gene: TRBJ1-2; CDR3aa: CASSERGGAYGYTF
v_gene: TRBV18; j_gene: TRBJ1-3; CDR3aa: CASSLTGPSSGNTIYF